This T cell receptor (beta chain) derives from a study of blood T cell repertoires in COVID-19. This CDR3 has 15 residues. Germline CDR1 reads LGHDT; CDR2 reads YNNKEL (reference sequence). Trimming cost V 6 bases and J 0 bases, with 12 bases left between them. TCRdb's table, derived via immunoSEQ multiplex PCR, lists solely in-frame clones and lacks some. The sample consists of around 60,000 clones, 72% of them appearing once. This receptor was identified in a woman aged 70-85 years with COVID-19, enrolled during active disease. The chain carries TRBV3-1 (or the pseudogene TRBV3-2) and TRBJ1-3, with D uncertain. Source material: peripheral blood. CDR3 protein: CASSRLETSGNTIYF. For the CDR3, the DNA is TGTGCCAGCAGTCGGTTGGAGACCTCTGGAAACACCATATATTTT.